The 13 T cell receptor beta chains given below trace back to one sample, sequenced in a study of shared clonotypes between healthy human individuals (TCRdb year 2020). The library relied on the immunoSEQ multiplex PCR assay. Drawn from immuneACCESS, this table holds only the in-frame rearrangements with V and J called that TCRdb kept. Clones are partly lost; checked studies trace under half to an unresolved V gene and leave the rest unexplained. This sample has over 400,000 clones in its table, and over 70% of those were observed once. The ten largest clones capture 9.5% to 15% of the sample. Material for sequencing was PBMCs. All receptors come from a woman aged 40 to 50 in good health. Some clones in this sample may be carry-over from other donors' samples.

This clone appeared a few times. CDR3 sequence: CASSSLAARETQYF. In DNA form, the CDR3 reads TGTGCCAGCAGTTCCTTAGCGGCCCGAGAGACCCAGTACTTC. V gene TRBV27 combines with J gene TRBJ2-5, with D tentatively TRBD2 (6 bases). CDR1 is MNHEY and CDR2 is SMNVEV in the germline V gene (reference sequence). This CDR3 spans 14 amino acids. V lost 4 bases and J lost 4, with 13 bases in between.

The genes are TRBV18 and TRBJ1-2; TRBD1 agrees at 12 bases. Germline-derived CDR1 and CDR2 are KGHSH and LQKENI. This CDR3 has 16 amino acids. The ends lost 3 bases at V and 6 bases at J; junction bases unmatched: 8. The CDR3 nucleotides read TGTGCCAGCTCACCGGGACAGGGGGCGCAAATGGATGGCTACACCTTC. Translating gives CASSPGQGAQMDGYTF.

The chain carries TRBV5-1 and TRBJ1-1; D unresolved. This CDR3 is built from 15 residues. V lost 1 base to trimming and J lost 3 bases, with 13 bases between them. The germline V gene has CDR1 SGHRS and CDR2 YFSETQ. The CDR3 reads CASSLSGFPDTEAFF. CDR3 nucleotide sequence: TGCGCCAGCAGCTTGAGCGGGTTCCCTGACACTGAAGCTTTCTTT.

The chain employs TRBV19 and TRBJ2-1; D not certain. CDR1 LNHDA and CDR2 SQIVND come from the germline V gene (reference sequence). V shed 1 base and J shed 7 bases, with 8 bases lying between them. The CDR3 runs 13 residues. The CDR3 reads CASSIGWRNEQFF. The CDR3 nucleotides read TGTGCCAGTAGTATAGGTTGGCGGAATGAGCAGTTCTTC.

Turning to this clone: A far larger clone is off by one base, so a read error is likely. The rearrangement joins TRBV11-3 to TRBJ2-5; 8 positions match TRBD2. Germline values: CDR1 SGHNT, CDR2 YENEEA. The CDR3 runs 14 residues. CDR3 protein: CASSPTGGQETPYF. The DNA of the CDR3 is TGTGCCAGCAGCCCCACGGGGGGGCAAGAGACCCCGTACTTC.

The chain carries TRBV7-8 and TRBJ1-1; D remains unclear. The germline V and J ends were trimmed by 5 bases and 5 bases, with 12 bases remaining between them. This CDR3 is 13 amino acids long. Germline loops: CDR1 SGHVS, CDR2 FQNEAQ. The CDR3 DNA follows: TGTGCCAGCAGCGCGGTGGTAGGGACTGAAGCTTTCTTT. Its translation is CASSAVVGTEAFF.

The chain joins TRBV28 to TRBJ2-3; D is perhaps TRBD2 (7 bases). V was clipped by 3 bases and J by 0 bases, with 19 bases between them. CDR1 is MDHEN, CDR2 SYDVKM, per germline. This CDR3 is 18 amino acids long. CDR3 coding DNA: TGTGCCAGCAGTTTCTCTTGGGGGCTAGCGGAGAGCACAGATACGCAGTATTTT. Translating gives CASSFSWGLAESTDTQYF.

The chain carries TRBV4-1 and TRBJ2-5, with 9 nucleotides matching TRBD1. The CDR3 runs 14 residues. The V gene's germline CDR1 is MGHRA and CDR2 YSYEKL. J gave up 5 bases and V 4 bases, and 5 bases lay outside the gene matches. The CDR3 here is CASSRTGGLETQYF. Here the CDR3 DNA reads TGCGCCAGCAGCCGTACAGGGGGCCTCGAGACCCAGTACTTC.

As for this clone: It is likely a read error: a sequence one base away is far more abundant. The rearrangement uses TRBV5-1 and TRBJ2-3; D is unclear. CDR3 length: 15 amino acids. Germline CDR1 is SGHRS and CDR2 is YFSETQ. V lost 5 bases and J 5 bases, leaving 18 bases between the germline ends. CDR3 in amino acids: CASSSSGSEVDTQYF. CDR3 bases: TGCGCCAGCAGTAGCTCCGGTTCTGAAGTAGATACGCAGTATTTT.

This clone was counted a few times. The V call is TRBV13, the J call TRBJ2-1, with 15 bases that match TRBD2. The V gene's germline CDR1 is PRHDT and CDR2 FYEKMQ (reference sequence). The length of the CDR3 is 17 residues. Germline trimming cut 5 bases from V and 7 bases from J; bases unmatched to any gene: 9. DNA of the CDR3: TGTGCCAGCAGCCCCCGGGCCGGGACTAGCGGGAGGAATGAGCAGTTCTTC. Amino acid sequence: CASSPRAGTSGRNEQFF.

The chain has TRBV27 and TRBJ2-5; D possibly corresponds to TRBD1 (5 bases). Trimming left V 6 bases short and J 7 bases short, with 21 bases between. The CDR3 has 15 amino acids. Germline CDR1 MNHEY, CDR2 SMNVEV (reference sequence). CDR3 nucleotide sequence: TGTGCCAGCAGCCCCCCTGGGGCTGCCAGGAGGACCCAGTACTTC. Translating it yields CASSPPGAARRTQYF.

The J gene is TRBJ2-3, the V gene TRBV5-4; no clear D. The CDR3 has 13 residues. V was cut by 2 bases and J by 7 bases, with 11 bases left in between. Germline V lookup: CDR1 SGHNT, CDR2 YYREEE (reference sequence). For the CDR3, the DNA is TGTGCCAGCAGCTTCCAGAGAGGTAATACGCAGTATTTT. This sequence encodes CASSFQRGNTQYF.

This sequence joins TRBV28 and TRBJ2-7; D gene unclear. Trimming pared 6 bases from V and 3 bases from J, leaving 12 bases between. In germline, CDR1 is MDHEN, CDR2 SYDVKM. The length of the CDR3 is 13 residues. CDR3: CASRGPTVYEQYF. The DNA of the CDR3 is TGTGCCAGCAGGGGCCCGACGGTCTACGAGCAGTACTTC.